This T cell receptor (beta chain) comes out of a study of response to subunit inactivated influenza vaccine. This clonotype was detected only a few times. TCRdb reanalysed the RT-PCR reads using MiXCR and keeps one entry per CDR3 protein. The profile shows roughly 570,000 distinct CDR3 sequences, 11% to 15% of them singletons. This CDR3 has 14 residues. Per the germline V gene, CDR1 is SGHRS and CDR2 is YFSETQ. V lost 0 bases, J lost 7 bases, and 13 bases lay in between. The genes are TRBV5-1 and TRBJ1-1, with a possible D match to TRBD1 (5 bases). This sample comprised PBMCs from blood, obtained 11 to 12 days after vaccination. The source of this sequence is a man in his forties or fifties who received an inactivated influenza vaccine. The CDR3 nucleotides read TGCGCCAGCAGCTTGGAGTCGGGACGGAGTGAAGCTTTCTTT. This gives the protein CASSLESGRSEAFF.